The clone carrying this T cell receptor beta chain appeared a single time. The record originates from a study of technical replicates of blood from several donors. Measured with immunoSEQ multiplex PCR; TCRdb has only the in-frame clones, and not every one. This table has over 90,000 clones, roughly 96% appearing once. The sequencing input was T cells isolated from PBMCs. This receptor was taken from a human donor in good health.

CDR3 residues: CASSIDPGDEQYF. The CDR3 coding sequence is TGTGCCAGTAGTATAGATCCCGGGGACGAGCAGTACTTC. The V call is TRBV19, the J call TRBJ2-7; tentatively, D is TRBD2 (5 bases). V was clipped by 0 bases and J by 5 bases, with 8 bases between them. CDR1 LNHDA and CDR2 SQIVND come from the germline V gene (reference sequence). The CDR3 loop spans 13 amino acids.